These 24 T cell receptor beta chains were all obtained from the same sample, sequenced in a study of cytomegalovirus exposure and HLA in healthy donors. Vbeta (60) and Jbeta (13) primers were used in the PCR. Data came from immunoSEQ multiplex PCR; TCRdb stores just in-frame clones and leaves some out. Seen here are under 150,000 clones, 70% to 85% observed once, and the top ten hold around 2.6%. The specimen was PBMCs. The receptors shown here come from a young woman in good health and CMV-seronegative.

The V and J genes are TRBV5-1 and TRBJ2-5; the D gene is possibly TRBD1 (5 bases). V lost 4 bases and J lost 4, with 14 bases in between. This CDR3 is built from 14 residues. Germline V CDR1 and CDR2: SGHRS, YFSETQ. As DNA, the CDR3 is TGCGCCAGCAGCCCAGGGTGGGCAGGAGAGACCCAGTACTTC. Translated, it gives CASSPGWAGETQYF. The full variable domain, with the rest looked up from reference TRBV5-1 and TRBJ2-5, is KAGVTQTPRYLIKTRGQQVTLSCSPISGHRSVSWYQQTPGQGLQFLFEYFSETQRNKGNFPGRFSGRQFSNSRSEMNVSTLELGDSALYLCASSPGWAGETQYFGPGTRLLVL.

The V call is TRBV28, the J call TRBJ2-1, with 10 bases matching TRBD1. In germline, CDR1 is MDHEN, CDR2 SYDVKM. CDR3 length: 15 residues. After removal of 8 bases from V and 2 bases from J, the junction contained 6 bases not matched to a gene. CDR3 residues: CASLTGGKTYNEQFF. The CDR3 DNA sequence: TGTGCCAGCCTGACAGGGGGCAAGACCTACAATGAGCAGTTCTTC.

The chain employs TRBV28 and TRBJ2-7; D may be TRBD1 (6 bases). The CDR3 is 13 amino acids. V lost 3 bases, J lost 3 bases, and 9 bases lay in between. In germline, CDR1 is MDHEN, CDR2 SYDVKM. CDR3 loop: CASSLGRGYEQYV. CDR3 bases: TGTGCCAGCAGTTTGGGCAGGGGCTACGAGCAGTACGTC.

Regarding this clone: Other DNA sequences in this specimen translate into the identical CDR3. This chain uses TRBV6-5 with TRBJ1-1; D remains unclear. Per germline, CDR1 MNHEY and CDR2 SVGAGI. The CDR3 has 14 residues. V was cut by 2 bases and J by 1 base, with 8 bases left in between. In nucleotides, the CDR3 is TGTGCCAGCAGTTACGGCCGGAGGAACACTGAAGCTTTCTTT. Protein sequence: CASSYGRRNTEAFF.

The V gene is TRBV14, the J gene TRBJ1-1; D gene uncertain. This CDR3 region has 16 residues. Germline assignment: CDR1 SGHDN and CDR2 FVKESK. V dropped 4 bases and J dropped 0 bases, with 15 bases sitting between them. DNA of the CDR3: TGTGCCAGCAGCCGAGGTTCCCACCGGCTGAACACTGAAGCTTTCTTT. Its protein is CASSRGSHRLNTEAFF.

The V and J genes are TRBV11-3 and TRBJ1-2; D is unresolved. CDR1 is SGHNT, CDR2 YENEEA, per germline. V was cut by 4 bases and J by 4 bases, with 7 bases left in between. The CDR3 is 12 amino acids. The CDR3, as DNA: TGTGCCAGCAGCTCCCCTCCCTATGGCTACACCTTC. It encodes CASSSPPYGYTF.

This clone was counted a few times. This chain uses TRBV19 with TRBJ2-2; D is unresolved. V lost 5 bases to trimming and J lost 0 bases, with 13 bases between them. The CDR3 is 16 residues long. Germline assignment: CDR1 LNHDA and CDR2 SQIVND (reference sequence). The CDR3 loop reads CASSRREPTNTGELFF. The CDR3 nucleotides are TGTGCCAGTAGTCGGAGAGAACCGACGAACACCGGGGAGCTGTTTTTT.

This chain joins TRBV29-1 and TRBJ1-5; 9 bases match TRBD1. CDR3 size: 13 residues. The germline V gene encodes CDR1 SQVTM and CDR2 ANQGSEA. The trim removed 6 bases at V and 1 base at J, leaving 1 base unmatched. CDR3 sequence reads: CSVGQGSNQPQHF. In nucleotides, the CDR3 is TGCAGCGTGGGACAGGGAAGCAATCAGCCCCAGCATTTT.

V usage is TRBV27 and J usage is TRBJ2-1, with D possibly TRBD2 on 6 matching bases. The germline gives CDR1 MNHEY, CDR2 SMNVEV (reference sequence). CDR3 length: 15 residues. Trimming took off 8 bases at V and 1 base at J, with 15 bases between the two ends. This CDR3 reads CASWAAGPSYNEQFF. The CDR3 nucleotides read TGTGCCAGCTGGGCAGCGGGCCCTTCCTACAATGAGCAGTTCTTC.

CDR3 bases: TGTGCCAGCAGAAACAATGGGAACACTGAAGCTTTCTTT. Translation gives CASRNNGNTEAFF. V is TRBV28 and J is TRBJ1-1; no clear D gene. This CDR3 comprises 13 residues. CDR1 MDHEN and CDR2 SYDVKM come from the germline V gene. V gave up 6 bases and J gave up 1 base, with 9 bases separating them.

The chain couples TRBV2 to TRBJ2-1; 7 bases are a match to TRBD2. Trimming cost V 8 bases and J 4 bases; bases outside gene matches: 11. The CDR3 contains 15 residues. The germline gives CDR1 SNHLY, CDR2 FYNNEI. This chain's CDR3 is CASSPQTSIYNEQFF. The CDR3 DNA reads TGTGCCAGCTCCCCCCAGACTAGCATATACAATGAGCAGTTCTTC.

V and J are TRBV19 and TRBJ1-1; D unclear. V was clipped by 8 bases and J by 3 bases, with 4 bases between them. CDR1 and CDR2 from the germline V gene are LNHDA and SQIVND (reference sequence). The CDR3 sequence is 10 residues long. The CDR3 DNA sequence: TGTGCCAGTCAGGACACTGAAGCTTTCTTT. Amino acids: CASQDTEAFF. The whole variable domain, remainder taken from reference TRBV19 and TRBJ1-1, is DGGITQSPKYLFRKEGQNVTLSCEQNLNHDAMYWYRQDPGQGLRLIYYSQIVNDFQKGDIAEGYSVSREKKESFPLTVTSAQKNPTAFYLCASQDTEAFFGQGTRLTVV.

This clone was recorded once. The V gene is TRBV28, the J gene TRBJ2-5; 7 bases line up with TRBD1. Trimming took 5 bases from V and 5 from J; bases not matched to a gene: 5. This CDR3 is built from 13 residues. In germline, CDR1 is MDHEN, CDR2 SYDVKM. As DNA, the CDR3 is TGTGCCAGCAGTCCGGGACAGCGCGAGACCCAGTACTTC. It encodes CASSPGQRETQYF.

This chain connects TRBV10-3 to TRBJ1-1; 7 bases map to TRBD1. CDR3 size: 14 residues. J gave up 6 bases and V 5 bases, and 9 bases lay outside the gene matches. Germline-derived CDR1 and CDR2 are ENHRY and SYGVKD. The DNA of the CDR3 is TGTGCCATCAGTCCGGGACAGCCTAGGCCTGAAGCTTTCTTT. Its translation: CAISPGQPRPEAFF.

The V and J genes are TRBV11-3 and TRBJ2-2; possible D gene TRBD1, 5 bases. This CDR3 comprises 12 residues. V was pared by 2 bases and J by 8 bases, with 6 bases between. Germline loops: CDR1 SGHNT, CDR2 YENEEA. The CDR3 spells CASSLWTGELFF. The CDR3 DNA reads as TGTGCCAGCAGCTTATGGACAGGGGAGCTGTTTTTT.

This clone has just one count. This chain joins TRBV19 and TRBJ1-2; no firm D call. Looked up from germline, CDR1 is LNHDA and CDR2 is SQIVND (reference sequence). Deletions cut 10 bases from V and 0 bases from J, with 18 bases between. The CDR3 is 15 amino acids. The CDR3 is CATTLRRGSNYGYTF. CDR3 coding DNA: TGTGCCACCACCCTACGACGGGGATCTAACTATGGCTACACCTTC.

The V call is TRBV19, the J call TRBJ1-2, with TRBD1 matching 7 bases. CDR1 is LNHDA, CDR2 SQIVND, per germline (reference sequence). The J segment lost 11 bases and the V segment lost 8 bases, leaving 17 bases of the junction unmatched. This CDR3 contains 14 residues. The CDR3, as DNA: TGTGCCAGTGATATCGGACAGGCACGGTTTGGTTACACCTTC. Protein: CASDIGQARFGYTF.

The rearrangement joins TRBV4-1 to TRBJ2-2, with D perhaps matching TRBD2 (6 bases). Germline-derived CDR1 and CDR2 are MGHRA and YSYEKL. The CDR3 sequence is 14 residues long. The V end lost 4 bases, the J end lost 5 bases, and 11 bases lay between the germline ends. The DNA of the CDR3 is TGCGCCAGCAGCCCTCTGGAGGGTACCGGGGAGCTGTTTTTT. Its protein product is CASSPLEGTGELFF.

The chain links TRBV7-2 to TRBJ1-3; D not resolved. The CDR3 has 15 residues. CDR1 is SGHTA and CDR2 is FQGNSA in the germline V gene. V dropped 5 bases and J dropped 2 bases, with 13 bases sitting between them. CDR3 coding DNA: TGTGCCAGCAGCCTCCTCTCGGGTACTGGAAACACCATATATTTT. Encoded protein: CASSLLSGTGNTIYF.

This chain joins TRBV19 and TRBJ1-4; 10 bases are a match to TRBD1. The trim removed 5 bases at V and 3 bases at J, leaving 3 bases unmatched. Germline V gene data show CDR1 as LNHDA and CDR2 as SQIVND (reference sequence). The CDR3 has 15 residues. The CDR3 coding sequence is TGTGCCAGTAGTCCCGGACAGGGGGCTAATGAAAAACTGTTTTTT. Translation gives CASSPGQGANEKLFF. Drawing the rest from reference TRBV19 and TRBJ1-4, the complete variable domain is DGGITQSPKYLFRKEGQNVTLSCEQNLNHDAMYWYRQDPGQGLRLIYYSQIVNDFQKGDIAEGYSVSREKKESFPLTVTSAQKNPTAFYLCASSPGQGANEKLFFGSGTQLSVL.

The rearrangement joins TRBV27 to TRBJ2-5, with D perhaps TRBD1 (6 bases). The CDR3 spans 15 residues. Germline V gene data show CDR1 as MNHEY and CDR2 as SMNVEV (reference sequence). Trimming removed 5 bases from V and 9 bases from J, with 22 bases in between. CDR3 sequence: CASSIGGAGLGAQYF. The DNA for the CDR3 is TGTGCCAGCAGTATTGGGGGCGCGGGCTTAGGGGCCCAGTACTTC.

The chain has TRBV28 and TRBJ1-5; 8 nucleotides agree with TRBD1. CDR3 length: 17 residues. Germline V gene data show CDR1 as MDHEN and CDR2 as SYDVKM. Trimming took 4 bases from V and 1 from J; bases not matched to a gene: 9. CDR3 coding DNA: TGTGCCAGCAGTTCTAACGGACAGGGCAGGAGCAATCAGCCCCAGCATTTT. Amino acids: CASSSNGQGRSNQPQHF.

The chain has TRBV7-9 and TRBJ2-7; D may be TRBD1 (6 bases). V was pared by 5 bases and J by 6 bases, with 17 bases between. Germline CDR1 SEHNR, CDR2 FQNEAQ (reference sequence). The CDR3 extends over 14 amino acids. The CDR3 nucleotides read TGTGCCAGCAGCCCCCGGGACCCAGGGGCCGAGCAGTACTTC. Protein product: CASSPRDPGAEQYF.

The DNA for the CDR3 is TGTGCCAGCAGTGAATCCGGAGGCGGGGGAACTGAAGCTTTCTTT. It yields the protein CASSESGGGGTEAFF. V gene TRBV25-1 combines with J gene TRBJ1-1; D is perhaps TRBD1 (5 bases). CDR1 and CDR2 (germline): MGHDK, SYGVNS. V lost 1 base to trimming and J lost 5 bases, with 14 bases between them. There are 15 residues in the CDR3.